A selection of T cell receptor beta chains follows, all from one sample in a study of blood T cell repertoires in COVID-19. Produced via immunoSEQ multiplex PCR; TCRdb's table is partial and in-frame only. The sample yields 120,000 to 150,000 clones, roughly 90% seen once. Sequenced input: peripheral blood. These receptors came from a man aged 45 to 65 with active or convalescent COVID-19. CDR3s include the opening cysteine and the closing phenylalanine or tryptophan. D genes are given only for firm matches. Rows may omit the clone size; those that give it use once, few, many or a size class.

size: once; V: TRBV28; J: TRBJ2-1; D: TRBD2; CDR3: CASSLLSGRAYNEQFF; DNA: TGTGCCAGCAGTTTATTAAGCGGGAGGGCCTACAATGAGCAGTTCTTC
size: .; V: TRBV5-5; J: TRBJ2-3; D: TRBD1; CDR3: CASSSGTGVSTDTQYF; DNA: TGTGCCAGCAGCTCCGGGACAGGGGTTAGCACAGATACGCAGTATTTT
size: .; V: TRBV18; J: TRBJ1-2; D: .; CDR3: CASSPTGENYGYTF; DNA: TGTGCCAGCTCACCTACAGGCGAGAACTATGGCTACACCTTC
size: .; V: TRBV5-8; J: TRBJ2-4; D: TRBD1; CDR3: CASSLGQGVIQYF; DNA: TGTGCCAGCAGCCTAGGACAGGGAGTCATTCAGTACTTC
size: .; V: TRBV11-2; J: TRBJ1-2; D: TRBD1; CDR3: CASSSLRGPPNYGYTF; DNA: TGTGCCAGCAGCTCACTCAGGGGGCCTCCTAACTATGGCTACACCTTC
size: few; V: TRBV3-1/TRBV3-2; J: TRBJ2-7; D: .; CDR3: CASSRSWVSSADYEQYF; DNA: TGTGCCAGCAGCCGATCCTGGGTTTCTAGCGCTGACTACGAGCAGTACTTC
size: .; V: TRBV24-1; J: TRBJ2-2; D: TRBD2; CDR3: CATRSERGNTGELFF; DNA: TGTGCCACCAGGTCAGAGCGGGGAAACACCGGGGAGCTGTTTTTT
size: .; V: TRBV21-1; J: TRBJ1-5; D: .; CDR3: CAARKVRGGQGARDNQPQHF; DNA: TGTGCTGCACGCAAAGTACGGGGTGGACAGGGGGCGAGAGACAATCAGCCCCAGCATTTT
size: few; V: TRBV7-3; J: TRBJ2-7; D: TRBD2; CDR3: CASSPGLAGLDEQYF; DNA: TGTGCCAGCAGCCCCGGACTAGCGGGGCTCGACGAGCAGTACTTC
size: .; V: TRBV19; J: TRBJ2-3; D: TRBD1; CDR3: CASSIRDRDGTDTQYF; DNA: TGTGCCAGTAGTATTAGGGACAGGGATGGCACAGATACGCAGTATTTT
size: .; V: TRBV7-9; J: TRBJ1-5; D: TRBD1; CDR3: CASSRTGDQPQHF; DNA: TGTGCCAGCAGCCGGACAGGCGATCAGCCCCAGCATTTT
size: .; V: TRBV11-1; J: TRBJ1-4; D: .; CDR3: CASSRRQTTNEKLFF; DNA: TGTGCCAGCAGCAGACGACAGACAACTAATGAAAAACTGTTTTTT
size: once; V: TRBV20-1; J: TRBJ2-1; D: TRBD1; CDR3: CSASKGQGFNEQFF; DNA: TGCAGTGCTAGTAAGGGACAGGGGTTCAATGAGCAGTTCTTC
size: .; V: TRBV7-2; J: TRBJ1-2; D: TRBD1; CDR3: CASSLGTGTRGGYTF; DNA: TGTGCCAGCAGCTTAGGGACAGGTACCCGAGGTGGCTACACCTTC
size: .; V: TRBV6-6; J: TRBJ2-7; D: .; CDR3: CASSPGRGYSYEQYF; DNA: TGTGCCAGCAGTCCCGGGCGGGGTTACTCCTACGAGCAGTACTTC
size: once; V: TRBV3-1/TRBV3-2; J: TRBJ2-2; D: .; CDR3: CASSQAPTGELFF; DNA: TGTGCCAGCAGCCAGGCCCCAACCGGGGAGCTGTTTTTT
size: .; V: TRBV28; J: TRBJ1-2; D: TRBD1; CDR3: CASSFSGQGAGGYTF; DNA: TGTGCCAGCAGTTTTTCGGGACAGGGGGCGGGAGGCTACACCTTC
size: .; V: TRBV12-3/TRBV12-4; J: TRBJ1-4; D: .; CDR3: CASSFARNEKLFF; DNA: TGTGCCAGCAGTTTCGCCAGGAATGAAAAACTGTTTTTT
size: few; V: TRBV28; J: TRBJ1-2; D: TRBD1; CDR3: CASSYRGKDYGYTF; DNA: TGTGCCAGCAGTTACAGGGGGAAGGACTATGGCTACACCTTC
size: .; V: TRBV2; J: TRBJ1-5; D: .; CDR3: CASSEEGTNNQPQHF; DNA: TGTGCCAGCAGTGAAGAGGGGACAAACAATCAGCCCCAGCATTTT
size: .; V: TRBV5-1; J: TRBJ1-4; D: TRBD1; CDR3: CASSRRTGRNEKLFF; DNA: TGCGCCAGCAGCCGTCGGACAGGGAGGAATGAAAAACTGTTTTTT
size: .; V: TRBV27; J: TRBJ2-5; D: .; CDR3: CASSPRGRGLAFTQRETQYF; DNA: TGTGCCAGCAGCCCGAGGGGTCGAGGTCTAGCGTTCACCCAGCGGGAGACCCAGTACTTC
size: .; V: TRBV3-1/TRBV3-2; J: TRBJ2-2; D: .; CDR3: CASSPSLADTGELFF; DNA: TGTGCCAGCAGCCCGTCCTTAGCTGACACCGGGGAGCTGTTTTTT
size: .; V: TRBV18; J: TRBJ2-7; D: TRBD2; CDR3: CASSLTGLGRGTYEQYF; DNA: TGTGCCAGCTCCCTAACCGGACTAGGACGGGGTACCTACGAGCAGTACTTC
size: .; V: TRBV11-2; J: TRBJ2-7; D: TRBD2; CDR3: CASSPLTGRAVYEQYF; DNA: TGTGCCAGCAGCCCCCTCACCGGGAGGGCCGTTTACGAGCAGTACTTC
size: once; V: TRBV29-1; J: TRBJ2-7; D: .; CDR3: CSGSEGHLPGYEQYF; DNA: TGCAGCGGGAGCGAGGGACACCTCCCAGGCTACGAGCAGTACTTC
size: .; V: TRBV10-3; J: TRBJ2-3; D: .; CDR3: CAIRTGPSTDTQYF; DNA: TGTGCCATCAGGACAGGCCCGTCCACAGATACGCAGTATTTT
size: .; V: TRBV5-1; J: TRBJ1-1; D: TRBD1; CDR3: CASSPRQGSHTEAFF; DNA: TGCGCCAGCAGCCCGCGACAGGGCTCGCACACTGAAGCTTTCTTT
size: .; V: TRBV7-2; J: TRBJ2-7; D: TRBD2; CDR3: CASSLDRTSVYEQYF; DNA: TGTGCCAGCAGCTTAGATCGGACTAGCGTCTACGAGCAGTACTTC
size: .; V: TRBV6-5; J: TRBJ2-1; D: .; CDR3: CASSYSGVGVYEQFF; DNA: TGTGCCAGCAGTTACTCCGGGGTGGGAGTATATGAGCAGTTCTTC
size: .; V: TRBV19; J: TRBJ2-2; D: .; CDR3: CASSIVWGRPGELFF; DNA: TGTGCCAGTAGTATAGTATGGGGGCGCCCCGGGGAGCTGTTTTTT
size: .; V: TRBV5-4; J: TRBJ2-2; D: .; CDR3: CASSLVDRPGGELFF; DNA: TGTGCCAGCAGCTTGGTTGACAGGCCAGGCGGGGAGCTGTTTTTT
size: .; V: TRBV24-1; J: TRBJ2-2; D: TRBD1; CDR3: CATSDSPGQGPGELFF; DNA: TGTGCCACCAGTGATAGTCCGGGACAGGGTCCTGGGGAGCTGTTTTTT
size: .; V: TRBV20-1; J: TRBJ2-7; D: .; CDR3: CSASSATQGSYEQYF; DNA: TGCAGTGCTAGTAGCGCGACCCAAGGATCCTACGAGCAGTACTTC
size: .; V: TRBV29-1; J: TRBJ2-3; D: .; CDR3: CSVDGSTDTQYF; DNA: TGCAGCGTTGACGGGAGCACAGATACGCAGTATTTT
size: few; V: TRBV6-4; J: TRBJ1-6; D: TRBD1; CDR3: CASSDSNRGSPLHF; DNA: TGTGCCAGCAGTGACTCCAACAGGGGCTCACCCCTCCACTTT
size: few; V: TRBV25-1; J: TRBJ2-1; D: TRBD2; CDR3: CASSELAGGPNEQFF; DNA: TGTGCCAGCAGTGAACTAGCGGGAGGGCCTAATGAGCAGTTCTTC
size: .; V: TRBV6-5; J: TRBJ1-5; D: .; CDR3: CASSPRSGPNQPQHF; DNA: TGTGCCAGCAGCCCGCGATCAGGGCCCAATCAGCCCCAGCATTTT
size: .; V: TRBV24-1; J: TRBJ1-4; D: TRBD1; CDR3: CATSDGGQGSEKLFF; DNA: TGTGCCACCAGTGACGGGGGACAGGGAAGTGAAAAACTGTTTTTT
size: .; V: TRBV27; J: TRBJ2-5; D: .; CDR3: CASSQRQTAQETQYF; DNA: TGTGCCAGCAGTCAGCGACAGACGGCCCAAGAGACCCAGTACTTC
size: .; V: TRBV3-1/TRBV3-2; J: TRBJ1-2; D: .; CDR3: CASSHRRGAKGYTF; DNA: TGTGCCAGCAGCCATCGGCGGGGGGCGAAGGGCTACACCTTC
size: .; V: TRBV18; J: TRBJ2-1; D: TRBD2; CDR3: CASSPPAGGSYNEQFF; DNA: TGTGCCAGCTCACCGCCAGCGGGAGGCTCCTACAATGAGCAGTTCTTC
size: once; V: TRBV6-6; J: TRBJ2-1; D: .; CDR3: CASSASDNPIHYEQFF; DNA: TGTGCCAGCAGTGCCTCCGACAACCCAATTCACTATGAGCAGTTCTTC
size: .; V: TRBV4-1; J: TRBJ1-4; D: TRBD1; CDR3: CASSLQDRRGEKLFF; DNA: TGCGCCAGCAGCCTCCAGGACAGGAGGGGTGAAAAACTGTTTTTT
size: .; V: TRBV9; J: TRBJ2-3; D: .; CDR3: CASSVNRAFDTQYF; DNA: TGTGCCAGCAGCGTAAACAGGGCATTCGATACGCAGTATTTT
size: .; V: TRBV27; J: TRBJ1-5; D: TRBD1; CDR3: CASRDRDSGDQPQHF; DNA: TGTGCCAGCAGGGACCGGGACAGCGGCGATCAGCCCCAGCATTTT
size: once; V: TRBV7-6; J: TRBJ2-3; D: TRBD2; CDR3: CASSSRLAGGDTQYF; DNA: TGTGCCAGCAGCTCCAGACTAGCGGGAGGAGATACGCAGTATTTT
size: .; V: TRBV6-2/TRBV6-3; J: TRBJ2-2; D: TRBD1; CDR3: CASSPGGADTGELFF; DNA: TGTGCCAGCAGTCCAGGGGGCGCGGACACCGGGGAGCTGTTTTTT
size: .; V: TRBV7-3; J: TRBJ2-3; D: .; CDR3: CASGGGTDTQYF; DNA: TGTGCCAGCGGAGGTGGCACAGATACGCAGTATTTT
size: .; V: TRBV24-1; J: TRBJ2-2; D: TRBD1; CDR3: CATSDPYSGTGIENGELFF; DNA: TGTGCCACCAGTGACCCCTACTCCGGGACAGGGATCGAGAACGGGGAGCTGTTTTTT
size: .; V: TRBV23-1; J: TRBJ1-6; D: .; CDR3: CASSPIMAFIRTSSYNSPLHF; DNA: TGCGCCAGCAGTCCTATAATGGCTTTCATACGGACTAGCTCCTATAATTCACCCCTCCACTTT
size: .; V: TRBV28; J: TRBJ1-2; D: .; CDR3: CASSLYPGRGDGYTF; DNA: TGTGCCAGCAGTTTATACCCCGGGAGGGGAGACGGCTACACCTTC
size: .; V: TRBV27; J: TRBJ2-2; D: TRBD1; CDR3: CASSGDRANTGELFF; DNA: TGTGCCAGCAGTGGGGACAGGGCTAACACCGGGGAGCTGTTTTTT
size: .; V: TRBV6-2/TRBV6-3; J: TRBJ1-2; D: .; CDR3: CASSYRQGSYGYTF; DNA: TGTGCCAGCAGTTACCGGCAGGGGAGCTATGGCTACACCTTC
size: .; V: TRBV5-8; J: TRBJ1-1; D: TRBD1; CDR3: CASSWDRDTEAFF; DNA: TGTGCCAGCAGCTGGGACAGGGACACTGAAGCTTTCTTT
size: .; V: TRBV4-1; J: TRBJ2-7; D: .; CDR3: CASSQVSPGTYEQYF; DNA: TGCGCCAGCAGCCAAGTTTCCCCAGGAACCTACGAGCAGTACTTC
size: many; V: TRBV6-6; J: TRBJ1-5; D: .; CDR3: CASRPGVNQPQHF; DNA: TGTGCCAGCAGGCCCGGGGTCAATCAGCCCCAGCATTTT